The 25 T cell receptor beta chains in this list originate from one sample, sequenced in a study of blood T cell repertoires in COVID-19. Here immunoSEQ multiplex PCR was the method, and the copy in TCRdb shows in-frame clones only, minus some. The repertoire holds 95,000 to 150,000 clones, 79% seen once, with approximately 3.9% in the top ten. The sequencing input was peripheral blood. Receptor source: a woman of 80 years or more with acute or convalescent COVID-19.

The rearrangement joins TRBV5-1 to TRBJ2-6; no definite D call. CDR1 and CDR2 from the germline V gene are SGHRS and YFSETQ. Trimming shortened V by 0 bases and J by 0 bases, and 4 bases separated the two germline ends. The CDR3 is made up of 15 amino acids. The CDR3 loop reads CASSLAISGANVLTF. In nucleotides, the CDR3 is TGCGCCAGCAGCTTGGCCATCTCTGGGGCCAACGTCCTGACTTTC.

This chain links TRBV19 with TRBJ1-2; 8 nucleotides agree with TRBD1. The CDR3 loop spans 14 amino acids. Germline V gives CDR1 LNHDA, CDR2 SQIVND (reference sequence). V lost 5 bases and J lost 4; bases outside the gene matches: 6. The CDR3 nucleotides are TGTGCCAGTAGTTCTCAGGGGGCGACCTATGGCTACACCTTC. This sequence encodes CASSSQGATYGYTF.

The chain has TRBV5-1 and TRBJ1-5; perhaps TRBD1 as D (6 bases). Germline lookup yields CDR1 SGHRS and CDR2 YFSETQ. V dropped 4 bases and J dropped 0 bases, with 14 bases sitting between them. The CDR3 is made up of 16 amino acids. CDR3 in amino acids: CASSPGTPYSNQPQHF. The CDR3 region has the DNA TGCGCCAGCAGCCCCGGGACACCCTATAGCAATCAGCCCCAGCATTTT.

This clone has a handful of counts. The chain combines TRBV6-5 with TRBJ2-3; 10 nucleotides match TRBD2. The junction had 4 bases not matched to a gene; V was cut back by 2 bases and J by 2 bases. The length of the CDR3 is 16 residues. Germline CDR1 is MNHEY and CDR2 is SVGAGI. CDR3 amino acids: CASSYGSGGFTDTQYF. The CDR3 region has the DNA TGTGCCAGCAGTTACGGTAGCGGGGGGTTCACAGATACGCAGTATTTT.

The V and J genes are TRBV5-1 and TRBJ2-5; D ambiguous. The CDR3 extends over 12 amino acids. Germline-derived CDR1 and CDR2 are SGHRS and YFSETQ. Trimming stripped 1 base from V and 1 base from J, with 2 bases between. CDR3 sequence: CASSLLQETQYF. The CDR3 region has the DNA TGCGCCAGCAGCTTGCTCCAAGAGACCCAGTACTTC.

The V and J genes are TRBV2 and TRBJ1-6; 8 bases are shared with TRBD1. Losses at the gene ends were 6 bases for V and 9 bases for J; bases not matched to a gene: 10. The CDR3 is 15 amino acids. CDR1 is SNHLY, CDR2 FYNNEI, per germline. The CDR3 loop reads CASRKAGGWGSPLHF. The CDR3 DNA reads as TGTGCCAGCAGGAAGGCAGGGGGCTGGGGTTCACCCCTCCACTTT.

The chain employs TRBV15 and TRBJ1-6; 7 nucleotides agree with TRBD1. Germline V gives CDR1 LNHNV, CDR2 YYDKDF (reference sequence). Losses at the gene ends were 2 bases for V and 9 bases for J; bases not matched to a gene: 4. The CDR3 consists of 14 residues. CDR3 bases: TGTGCCACCAGCAGACCGACAGGGCGTTCACCCCTCCACTTT. Its protein product is CATSRPTGRSPLHF.

This clone was counted a few times. The V and J genes are TRBV10-1 and TRBJ1-1; maybe TRBD1 (5 bases). The CDR3 contains 13 residues. Trimming took off 10 bases at V and 5 bases at J, with 17 bases between the two ends. In germline, CDR1 is WNHNN, CDR2 SYGVQD (reference sequence). The CDR3 DNA is TGCGCCAACCACGGGGGATGGGAAACTGAAGCTTTCTTT. Its translation is CANHGGWETEAFF.

The rearrangement links TRBV25-1 to TRBJ1-1; TRBD1 matches at 7 bases. This CDR3 spans 13 amino acids. Germline V gives CDR1 MGHDK, CDR2 SYGVNS. After removal of 8 bases from V and 3 bases from J, the junction contained 6 bases not matched to a gene. CDR3 region: CASRPRGYTEAFF. The CDR3, as DNA: TGTGCCAGCCGTCCCAGGGGGTACACTGAAGCTTTCTTT.

The rearrangement joins TRBV3-1 (or the pseudogene TRBV3-2) to TRBJ1-4; TRBD1 agrees at 9 bases. V lost 4 bases to trimming and J lost 7 bases; unmatched junction nucleotides: 7. Per germline, CDR1 LGHDT and CDR2 YNNKEL (reference sequence). The CDR3 extends over 15 amino acids. The CDR3 DNA sequence: TGTGCCAGCAGCCCTTTACAGGGGGCTGGTGAAAAACTGTTTTTT. Translation gives CASSPLQGAGEKLFF.

The J gene is TRBJ1-4, the V gene TRBV18; 9 bases line up with TRBD1. With 3 bases clipped from V and 7 bases from J, the junction kept 9 bases outside the gene matches. CDR1 and CDR2 (germline): KGHSH, LQKENI. The length of the CDR3 is 16 residues. In nucleotides, the CDR3 is TGTGCCAGCTCACCGGGACAGGGCAATAGGGCTGAAAAACTGTTTTTT. Residues: CASSPGQGNRAEKLFF.

The genes are TRBV10-2 and TRBJ1-2, with TRBD1 matching 7 bases. The CDR3 runs 15 residues. V lost 6 bases to trimming and J lost 3 bases; unmatched junction nucleotides: 10. Germline V gene sequence: CDR1 WSHSY, CDR2 SAAADI. CDR3 loop: CASRTRTGVDYGYTF. CDR3 coding DNA: TGCGCCAGCAGGACCCGAACAGGGGTGGACTATGGCTACACCTTC.

This clone came up once. The CDR3 DNA reads as TGTGCCAGCAGTTTTTTTCGGGACACCATATATTTT. Amino acids: CASSFFRDTIYF. The chain recombines TRBV28 with TRBJ1-3; the D is unclear. Germline lookup yields CDR1 MDHEN and CDR2 SYDVKM. The V end lost 3 bases, the J end lost 8 bases, and 8 bases lay between the germline ends. The CDR3 sequence is 12 residues long.

The genes are TRBV27 and TRBJ2-2; D perhaps matches TRBD1 (5 bases). Per germline, CDR1 MNHEY and CDR2 SMNVEV (reference sequence). V lost 3 bases, J lost 7 bases, and 15 bases lay in between. The CDR3 consists of 15 residues. The DNA for the CDR3 is TGTGCCAGCAGTTTCCCAGGGAACGGTGACGGGGAGCTGTTTTTT. Translation gives CASSFPGNGDGELFF.

J is TRBJ1-6 and V is TRBV15; the D gene is possibly TRBD1 (6 bases). V dropped 5 bases and J dropped 8 bases, with 13 bases sitting between them. This CDR3 region has 14 residues. CDR1 is LNHNV and CDR2 is YYDKDF in the germline V gene (reference sequence). CDR3 nucleotides: TGTGCCACCAGCCAGGGGACATACGATTCACCCCTCCACTTT. It yields the protein CATSQGTYDSPLHF.

This sequence joins TRBV5-5 and TRBJ1-5; 7 bases match TRBD1. This CDR3 is built from 14 residues. The J segment lost 7 bases and the V segment lost 0 bases, leaving 4 bases of the junction unmatched. Germline CDR1 and CDR2: SGHKS and YYEKEE (reference sequence). The CDR3 nucleotides are TGTGCCAGCAGCTTGGCTACCAGGGGGCAGCCCCAGCATTTT. Translating gives CASSLATRGQPQHF.

The chain couples TRBV28 to TRBJ2-2, with D hard to call. From germline, CDR1 is MDHEN and CDR2 SYDVKM. The CDR3 extends over 12 amino acids. The V gene lost 10 bases and the J gene lost 7 bases, with 13 bases spanning the gap. The CDR3 DNA reads TGTGCCACTCGGGTGGAGCACGGGGAGCTGTTTTTT. The encoded protein is CATRVEHGELFF.

CDR3 amino acids: CASSRGTLDADSPLHF. DNA of the CDR3: TGTGCCAGCAGCCGAGGAACTCTGGATGCGGATTCACCCCTCCACTTT. The chain has TRBV4-2 and TRBJ1-6; D remains unclear. CDR1 is LGHNA, CDR2 YNFKEQ, per germline. The CDR3 contains 16 residues. V lost 4 bases to trimming and J lost 8 bases, with 18 bases between them.

This clone was seen a single time. The chain links TRBV10-3 to TRBJ2-2, with 10 nucleotides matching TRBD2. Germline V gene sequence: CDR1 ENHRY, CDR2 SYGVKD. V was clipped by 8 bases and J by 0 bases; unmatched bases: 6. The CDR3 contains 16 residues. CDR3 sequence: CAIAASGSTNTGELFF. The CDR3, as DNA: TGTGCCATCGCGGCTAGCGGGAGCACGAACACCGGGGAGCTGTTTTTT.

The V gene is TRBV7-9, the J gene TRBJ1-2; 10 bases line up with TRBD1. J gave up 0 bases and V 2 bases, and 3 bases lay outside the gene matches. The CDR3 spans 16 residues. Germline CDR1 reads SEHNR; CDR2 reads FQNEAQ (reference sequence). The DNA for the CDR3 is TGTGCCAGCAGCTTAAGGGACAGGGGTGCTAACTATGGCTACACCTTC. Translated: CASSLRDRGANYGYTF.

The count of this clone is one. The chain has TRBV7-2 and TRBJ1-5; 9 nucleotides align to TRBD1. In germline, CDR1 is SGHTA, CDR2 FQGNSA. This CDR3 comprises 14 residues. The trim removed 5 bases at V and 11 bases at J, leaving 10 bases unmatched. The CDR3 nucleotides are TGTGCCAGCAGCCAACAGGGGGCCGGGGTGGCCCAGCATTTT. It encodes CASSQQGAGVAQHF.

This sequence joins TRBV30 and TRBJ2-7; 7 bases line up with TRBD1. V was clipped by 7 bases and J by 0 bases; unmatched bases: 3. Germline CDR1 GTSNPN, CDR2 SVGIG (reference sequence). This CDR3 is 12 amino acids long. CDR3 region: CAFRDSSYEQYF. Here the CDR3 DNA reads TGTGCCTTCCGGGACAGCTCCTACGAGCAGTACTTC. Full variable domain (remainder filled in from reference TRBV30 and TRBJ2-7): SQTIHQWPATLVQPVGSPLSLECTVEGTSNPNLYWYRQAAGRGLQLLFYSVGIGQISSEVPQNLSASRPQDRQFILSSKKLLLSDSGFYLCAFRDSSYEQYFGPGTRLTVT.

The chain employs TRBV7-2 and TRBJ2-2; D remains ambiguous. V lost 5 bases and J 6 bases, leaving 7 bases between the germline ends. CDR1 is SGHTA, CDR2 FQGNSA, per germline. The CDR3 runs to 12 residues. The CDR3 bases are TGTGCCAGCAGCCCCCTCGCCGGGGAGCTGTTTTTT. Residues: CASSPLAGELFF.

This clone came up once. This rearrangement joins TRBV9 to TRBJ2-2; a possible D gene is TRBD2 (6 bases). V was shortened by 2 bases and J by 0 bases, with 8 bases between the two germline ends. This CDR3 has 15 amino acids. CDR1 SGDLS and CDR2 YYNGEE come from the germline V gene. The CDR3 bases are TGTGCCAGCAGCGTGGGACTGCCGAACACCGGGGAGCTGTTTTTT. This gives the protein CASSVGLPNTGELFF.

The V gene is TRBV19, the J gene TRBJ1-5, with a weak D call TRBD1 (6 bases). Trimming shortened V by 7 bases and J by 7 bases, and 14 bases separated the two germline ends. In germline, CDR1 is LNHDA, CDR2 SQIVND (reference sequence). CDR3 length: 13 residues. CDR3 residues: CASTPQGNQPQHF. Written as DNA, the CDR3 is TGTGCCAGTACTCCACAGGGAAACCAGCCCCAGCATTTT.